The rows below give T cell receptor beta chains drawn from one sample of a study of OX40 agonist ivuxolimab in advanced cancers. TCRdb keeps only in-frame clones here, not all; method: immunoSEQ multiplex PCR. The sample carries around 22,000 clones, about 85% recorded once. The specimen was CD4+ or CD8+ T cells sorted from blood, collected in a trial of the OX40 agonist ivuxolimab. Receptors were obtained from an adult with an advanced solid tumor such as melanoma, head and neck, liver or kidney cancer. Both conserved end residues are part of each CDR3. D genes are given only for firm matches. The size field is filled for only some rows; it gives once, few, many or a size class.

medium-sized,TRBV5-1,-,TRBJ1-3,CASSLGTATSGNTIYF,TGCGCCAGCAGCTTGGGGACAGCTACCTCTGGAAACACCATATATTTT
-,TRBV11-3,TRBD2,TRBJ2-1,CASSSTTSGRGEQFF,TGTGCCAGCAGCTCCACGACTAGCGGGAGGGGAGAGCAGTTCTTC
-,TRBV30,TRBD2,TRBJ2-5,CAWSVTSGYQETQYF,TGTGCCTGGAGTGTAACTAGCGGGTACCAAGAGACCCAGTACTTC
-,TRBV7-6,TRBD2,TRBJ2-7,CASSLREAAYEQYF,TGTGCCAGCAGCTTGCGGGAGGCGGCCTACGAGCAGTACTTC
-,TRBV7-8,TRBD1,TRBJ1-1,CASRRTGGVEAFF,TGTGCCAGCAGACGGACAGGGGGCGTTGAAGCTTTCTTT
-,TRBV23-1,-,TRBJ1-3,CASSQLAGQDSGNTIYF,TGCGCCAGCAGTCAATTGGCAGGGCAAGACTCTGGAAACACCATATATTTT
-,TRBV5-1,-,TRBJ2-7,CASSFNRPQEGEQYF,TGCGCCAGCAGCTTTAACAGACCCCAAGAGGGCGAGCAGTACTTC
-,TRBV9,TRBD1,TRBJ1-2,CASSVAAQGDGYTF,TGTGCCAGCAGCGTAGCGGCACAGGGGGATGGCTACACCTTC
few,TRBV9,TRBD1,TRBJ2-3,CASSPSPQGAKDTQYF,TGTGCCAGCAGCCCGAGCCCCCAGGGGGCGAAAGATACGCAGTATTTT
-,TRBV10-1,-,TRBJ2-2,CASSVGNTGELFF,TGCGCCAGCAGTGTGGGGAACACCGGGGAGCTGTTTTTT
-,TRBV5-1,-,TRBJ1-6,CASSLDAGDANSPLHF,TGCGCCAGCAGCTTGGACGCCGGGGACGCCAATTCACCCCTCCACTTT
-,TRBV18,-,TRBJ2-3,CASSMPRGSTDTQYF,TGTGCCAGCTCAATGCCCCGGGGGAGCACAGATACGCAGTATTTT
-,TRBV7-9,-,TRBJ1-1,CASSQGTEAFF,TGTGCCAGCAGCCAAGGGACTGAAGCTTTCTTT
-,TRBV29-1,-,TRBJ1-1,CSAGGQTNTEAFF,TGCAGCGCCGGAGGGCAAACGAACACTGAAGCTTTCTTT
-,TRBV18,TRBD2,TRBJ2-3,CASSPRRGGAITDTQYF,TGTGCCAGCTCACCACGGCGCGGGGGGGCCATCACAGATACGCAGTATTTT
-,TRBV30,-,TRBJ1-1,CAWSRPRGTEAFF,TGTGCCTGGAGTAGACCTCGGGGCACTGAAGCTTTCTTT
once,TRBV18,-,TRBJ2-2,CASSPLGGTGTGELFF,TGTGCCAGCTCACCCCTCGGTGGAACCGGCACCGGGGAGCTGTTTTTT
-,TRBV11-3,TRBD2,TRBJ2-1,CASSLDSGRVFNEQFF,TGTGCCAGCAGCTTAGATTCCGGGAGGGTGTTCAATGAGCAGTTCTTC
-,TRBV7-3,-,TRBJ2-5,CASSLAGTQETQYF,TGTGCCAGCAGCTTAGCGGGGACCCAAGAGACCCAGTACTTC
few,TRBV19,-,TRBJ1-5,CASSGGQGYNQPQHF,TGTGCCAGTAGCGGGGGGCAGGGCTACAATCAGCCCCAGCATTTT
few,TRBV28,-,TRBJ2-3,CASSFVAGTDTQYF,TGTGCCAGCAGTTTTGTAGCGGGCACAGATACGCAGTATTTT
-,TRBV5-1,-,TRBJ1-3,CASSLQGSDFSGNTIYF,TGCGCCAGCAGCTTGCAGGGGTCAGACTTCTCTGGAAACACCATATATTTT
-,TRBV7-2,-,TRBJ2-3,CASSLDGRITDTQYF,TGTGCCAGCAGCTTAGACGGACGGATCACAGATACGCAGTATTTT
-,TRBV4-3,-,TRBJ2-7,CASSHNTGYEQYF,TGCGCCAGCAGCCACAATACAGGGTACGAGCAGTACTTC
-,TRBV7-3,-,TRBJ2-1,CASSTNDYNEQFF,TGTGCCAGCAGCACAAATGATTACAATGAGCAGTTCTTC
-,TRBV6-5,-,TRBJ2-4,CATDSGNIQYF,TGTGCCACCGACAGTGGAAACATTCAGTACTTC
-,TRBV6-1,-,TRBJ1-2,CASSEAPTDYYGYTF,TGTGCCAGCAGTGAAGCTCCGACTGACTACTATGGCTACACCTTC
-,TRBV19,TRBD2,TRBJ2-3,CASSSLAGVSDTQYF,TGTGCCAGTAGTTCCCTAGCGGGAGTTTCAGATACGCAGTATTTT